The clone carrying this T cell receptor (beta chain) was picked up a small number of times. The V and J ends lost 4 bases and 6 bases respectively, with 15 bases between them. CDR1 and CDR2 from the germline V gene are KGHSH and LQKENI. The CDR3 is made up of 14 amino acids. The material for each subset, its genomic DNA, was split evenly across several immunoSEQ plates. Sorted subsets were amplified in replicate PCRs using around 200 ng DNA, 32,000 or so T cell genomes. Sequencing used immunoSEQ multiplex PCR; TCRdb keeps in-frame clones, though not all of them. The top ten clones hold about 0.52% of a sample with 800,000 to 1,200,000 clones, around 78% of them seen once. This sample is part of a study of shared clonotypes between healthy human individuals. It was into CD45RA+ naive and CD45RA-negative memory subsets that the CD4+ cells were split.

This TCR was recovered from a man aged 18-30 years in good health. Some clones in this sample may be carry-over from other donors' samples. This chain connects TRBV18 to TRBJ1-1, with a weak D call TRBD1 (5 bases). Material: memory CD4+ T cells from PBMCs. As to subset: CD45RA-negative fraction. CDR3 amino acids: CASSLGGDLAEAFF. CDR3 in DNA: TGTGCCAGCTCACTTGGGGGTGATTTGGCTGAAGCTTTCTTT.